The source of this T cell receptor (beta chain) is a study of blood T cell repertoires in COVID-19. Study information: The United States, Italy and Spain were the sources of the acute and convalescent COVID-19 samples. The analysed material was cDNA or gDNA that came from T cells, B-cell-depleted T cells, or PBMCs.

This CDR3 has 13 residues. With 7 bases clipped from V and 2 bases from J, the junction kept 4 bases outside the gene matches. CDR1 and CDR2 (germline): SQVTM, ANQGSEA. Data came from immunoSEQ multiplex PCR; TCRdb stores just in-frame clones and leaves some out. The repertoire holds roughly 100,000 clones, about 80% seen once, with 2.5% to 4% in the top ten. Sequencing input: peripheral blood. The chain recombines TRBV29-1 with TRBJ2-7, with TRBD1 matching over 11 bases. The clonotype comes from a woman over 75 with active or convalescent COVID-19. CDR3 region: CSAQGQGAYEQYF. Here the CDR3 DNA reads TGCAGCGCACAGGGACAGGGGGCCTACGAGCAGTACTTC.